This T cell receptor beta chain appears in the sequencing data of a study of T-cell reconstitution after alpha-beta-depleted transplantation in children. This clonotype was seen at least ten times. The TCRbeta library was prepared with unique molecular identifiers. TCRdb re-analysed the PCR reads in MiXCR, keeping a single row per CDR3 protein. The repertoire holds approximately 350,000 distinct CDR3 sequences, with about an eighth as singletons. Trimming stripped 0 bases from V and 0 bases from J, with 8 bases between. Germline-derived CDR1 and CDR2 are WNHNN and SYGVQD (reference sequence). The CDR3 consists of 15 residues.

This TCR came from a human donor who donated a stem cell graft to a child with Fanconi anemia. J is TRBJ1-1 and V is TRBV10-1; TRBD1 is a possible D gene (5 bases). This sample comprised PBMCs, obtained from the stem cell graft. CDR3 DNA sequence: TGCGCCAGCAGTGAGTCGTTGGACATGAACACTGAAGCTTTCTTT. As protein: CASSESLDMNTEAFF.